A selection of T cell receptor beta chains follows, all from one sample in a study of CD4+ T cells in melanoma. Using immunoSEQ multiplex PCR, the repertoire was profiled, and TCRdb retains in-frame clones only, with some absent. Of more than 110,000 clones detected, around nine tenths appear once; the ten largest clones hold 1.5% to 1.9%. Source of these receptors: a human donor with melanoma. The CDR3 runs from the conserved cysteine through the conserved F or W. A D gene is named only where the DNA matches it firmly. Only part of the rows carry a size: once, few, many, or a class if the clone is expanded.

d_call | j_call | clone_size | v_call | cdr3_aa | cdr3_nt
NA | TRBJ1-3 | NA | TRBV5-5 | CASSLAGLGYPSISGNTIYF | TGTGCCAGCAGCTTGGCAGGATTAGGGTACCCATCTATCTCTGGAAACACCATATATTTT
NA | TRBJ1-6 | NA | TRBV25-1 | CASSPGGIFPLHF | TGTGCCAGCAGTCCCGGGGGGATTTTCCCCCTCCACTTT
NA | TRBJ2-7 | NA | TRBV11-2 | CASSLNRFYEQYF | TGTGCCAGCAGCTTAAACAGGTTCTACGAGCAGTACTTC
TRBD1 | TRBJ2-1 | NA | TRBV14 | CASSQDPLSSRGLSYNEQFF | TGTGCCAGCAGCCAAGACCCCCTCTCCTCTAGGGGGCTTTCCTACAATGAGCAGTTCTTC
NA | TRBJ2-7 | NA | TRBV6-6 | CASSYAGTRQYF | TGTGCCAGCAGTTATGCCGGGACAAGGCAGTACTTC
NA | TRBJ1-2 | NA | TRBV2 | CASSQGIYGYTF | TGTGCCAGCAGCCAGGGGATCTATGGCTACACCTTC
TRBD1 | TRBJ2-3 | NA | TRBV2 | CASSRRDRVEDTQYF | TGTGCCAGCAGCCGCCGGGACAGGGTCGAAGATACGCAGTATTTT
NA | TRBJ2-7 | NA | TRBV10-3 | CAISGTGQYEQYF | TGTGCCATCAGTGGAACAGGGCAATACGAGCAGTACTTC
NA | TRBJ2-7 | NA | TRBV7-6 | CASSLGPGEGAYEQYF | TGTGCCAGCAGCTTAGGGCCGGGGGAAGGGGCCTACGAGCAGTACTTC
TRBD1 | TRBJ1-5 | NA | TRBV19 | CASNPSGTGTLRNQPQHF | TGTGCCAGTAACCCCTCCGGGACAGGGACCTTACGGAATCAGCCCCAGCATTTT
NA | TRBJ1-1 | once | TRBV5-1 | CASSTHPRGGTEAFF | TGCGCCAGCAGCACACACCCGAGGGGCGGCACTGAAGCTTTCTTT
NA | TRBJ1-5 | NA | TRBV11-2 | CASSLDTDSNQPQHF | TGTGCCAGCAGCTTAGACACCGATAGCAATCAGCCCCAGCATTTT
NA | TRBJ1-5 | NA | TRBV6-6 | CASSYGSYNQPQHF | TGTGCCAGCAGTTATGGCAGCTACAATCAGCCCCAGCATTTT
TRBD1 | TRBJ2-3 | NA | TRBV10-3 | CAISPLGQGVADTQYF | TGTGCCATCAGTCCGCTGGGACAGGGAGTGGCAGATACGCAGTATTTT
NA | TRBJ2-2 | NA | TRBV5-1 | CASSLDPGVAGELFF | TGCGCCAGCAGCTTGGATCCGGGTGTTGCCGGGGAGCTGTTTTTT
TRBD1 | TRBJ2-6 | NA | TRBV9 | CASSADRASAVGANVLTF | TGTGCCAGCAGCGCGGACAGGGCTTCAGCGGTTGGGGCCAACGTCCTGACTTTC
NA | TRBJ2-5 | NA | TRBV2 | CATRDGGSQETQYF | TGTGCCACCCGGGACGGAGGGAGTCAAGAGACCCAGTACTTC
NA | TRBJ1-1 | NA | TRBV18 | CASSSTGNTEAFF | TGTGCCAGCTCATCGACCGGGAACACTGAAGCTTTCTTT
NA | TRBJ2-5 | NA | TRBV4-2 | CASSQGQDLGETQYF | TGTGCCAGCAGCCAAGGTCAGGACTTGGGGGAGACCCAGTACTTC
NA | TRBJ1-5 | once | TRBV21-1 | CASSALPGQGDDQPQHF | TGTGCCAGCAGCGCACTACCGGGACAGGGAGACGATCAGCCCCAGCATTTT
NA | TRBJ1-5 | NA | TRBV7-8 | CASSLQGNQPQHF | TGTGCCAGCAGCTTACAAGGCAATCAGCCCCAGCATTTT
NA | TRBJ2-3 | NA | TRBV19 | CASSTLYRGENTDTQYF | TGTGCCAGTAGTACCCTCTATCGCGGCGAAAACACAGATACGCAGTATTTT
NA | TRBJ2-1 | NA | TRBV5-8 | CASSLGRGPYNEQFF | TGTGCCAGCAGCCTGGGCAGGGGCCCCTACAATGAGCAGTTCTTC
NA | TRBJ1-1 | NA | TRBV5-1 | CASRDLMNTEAFF | TGCGCCAGCAGGGACCTAATGAACACTGAAGCTTTCTTT
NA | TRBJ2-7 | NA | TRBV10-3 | CAIRGVGSSYEQYF | TGTGCCATCAGGGGAGTTGGGAGCTCCTACGAGCAGTACTTC
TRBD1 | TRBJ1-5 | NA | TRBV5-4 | CASSLARGHQPQHF | TGTGCCAGCAGCTTGGCCAGGGGGCATCAGCCCCAGCATTTT
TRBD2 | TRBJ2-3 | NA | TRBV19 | CASSFSGRSTDTQYF | TGTGCCAGTAGTTTTAGCGGGAGGAGCACAGATACGCAGTATTTT
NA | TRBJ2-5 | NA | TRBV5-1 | CASSLYGAAETQYF | TGCGCCAGCAGCTTGTACGGGGCGGCGGAGACCCAGTACTTC
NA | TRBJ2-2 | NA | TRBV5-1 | CASSREGNTGELFF | TGCGCCAGCAGCCGTGAGGGGAACACCGGGGAGCTGTTTTTT
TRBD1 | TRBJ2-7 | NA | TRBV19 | CASSTQGAVGEQYF | TGTGCCAGTAGTACCCAGGGGGCAGTAGGGGAGCAGTACTTC
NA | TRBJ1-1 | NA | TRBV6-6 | CASTHRDNTEAFF | TGTGCCAGCACTCACAGGGATAACACTGAAGCTTTCTTT
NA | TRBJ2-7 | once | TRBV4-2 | CASSQDPQEISYEQYF | TGTGCCAGCAGCCAAGATCCACAGGAAATCTCCTACGAGCAGTACTTC
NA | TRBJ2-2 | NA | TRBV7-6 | CASSPQVQGRTGELFF | TGTGCCAGCAGCCCGCAGGTGCAGGGTCGGACCGGGGAGCTGTTTTTT
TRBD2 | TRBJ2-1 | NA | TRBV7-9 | CASSPGLAGVEQFF | TGTGCCAGCAGCCCCGGACTAGCGGGGGTAGAGCAGTTCTTC
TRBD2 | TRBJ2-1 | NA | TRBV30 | CAWSLAGGNEQFF | TGTGCCTGGAGTCTAGCGGGGGGCAATGAGCAGTTCTTC
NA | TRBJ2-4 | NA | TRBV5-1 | CASSRGGGLGLNIQYF | TGCGCCAGCAGCCGTGGTGGTGGTCTTGGTTTGAACATTCAGTACTTC